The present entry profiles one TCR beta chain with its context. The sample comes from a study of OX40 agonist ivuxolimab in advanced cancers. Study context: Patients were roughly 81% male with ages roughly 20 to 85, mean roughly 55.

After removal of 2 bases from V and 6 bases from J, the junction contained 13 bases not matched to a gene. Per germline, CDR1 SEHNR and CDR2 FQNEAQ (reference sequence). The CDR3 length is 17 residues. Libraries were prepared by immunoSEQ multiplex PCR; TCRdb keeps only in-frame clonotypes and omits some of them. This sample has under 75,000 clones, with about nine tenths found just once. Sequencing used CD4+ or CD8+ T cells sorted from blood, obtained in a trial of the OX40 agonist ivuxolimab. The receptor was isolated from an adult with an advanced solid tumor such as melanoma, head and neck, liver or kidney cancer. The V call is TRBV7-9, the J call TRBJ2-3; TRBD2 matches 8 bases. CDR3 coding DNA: TGTGCCAGCAGCTTAACCCCGGGACTAGGGGATTGGGATACGCAGTATTTT. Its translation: CASSLTPGLGDWDTQYF.